One and the same sample provided the 25 T cell receptor beta chains below, sequenced in a study of breast tumors, draining lymph nodes, adjacent tissues. TCRdb recomputed calls from the multiplex PCR reads with MiXCR, one row per CDR3 protein. The sample holds 45,000 to 65,000 distinct CDR3 sequences, over 40% seen once. The sequenced material came from breast tumor tissue. These receptors were obtained from a female donor with breast cancer. Some clones in this sample may be carry-over from other donors' samples.

This clonotype was seen at least ten times. This rearrangement joins TRBV6-5 to TRBJ1-5; D is possibly TRBD1 (6 bases). From germline, CDR1 is MNHEY and CDR2 SVGAGI. The CDR3 spans 15 residues. Trimming removed 5 bases from V and 2 bases from J, with 13 bases in between. The CDR3 sequence is CASSGPGEGNQPQHF. CDR3 DNA sequence: TGTGCCAGCAGTGGTCCAGGGGAAGGCAATCAGCCCCAGCATTTT.

The chain joins TRBV4-3 to TRBJ2-1; 7 bases are a match to TRBD1. V gave up 4 bases and J gave up 6 bases; unmatched junction bases: 12. The V gene's germline CDR1 is LGHNA and CDR2 YSLEER. This CDR3 is built from 16 residues. CDR3 in DNA: TGCGCCAGCAGCCGAAAGGCCGGGGCAGGGGGCAATGAGCAGTTCTTC. Its translation: CASSRKAGAGGNEQFF.

The rearrangement joins TRBV20-1 to TRBJ2-1; D not certain. The V gene's germline CDR1 is DFQATT and CDR2 SNEGSKA (reference sequence). The length of the CDR3 is 16 residues. V dropped 2 bases and J dropped 8 bases, with 22 bases sitting between them. The CDR3 DNA follows: TGCAGTGCTAGACCTTACTCAAGACGAGCATACGATGAGCAGTTCTTC. The encoded protein is CSARPYSRRAYDEQFF.

The chain combines TRBV6-6 with TRBJ2-5, with 7 bases fitting TRBD1. Trimming removed 5 bases from V and 9 bases from J; junction bases left unmatched: 3. Germline-derived CDR1 and CDR2 are MNHNY and SVGAGI (reference sequence). This CDR3 is built from 11 residues. This CDR3 reads CASSTTGAQYF. The DNA for the CDR3 is TGTGCCAGCAGTACAACAGGGGCCCAGTACTTC.

The sample holds one count of this clonotype. A clone one base away is much larger, so this may be a read error. CDR3 in amino acids: CGGGSGKYEQYF. DNA for the CDR3: TGCGGTGGGGGTAGCGGGAAATACGAGCAGTACTTC. The V and J genes are TRBV20-1 and TRBJ2-7; 8 nucleotides line up with TRBD2. Germline CDR1 DFQATT, CDR2 SNEGSKA (reference sequence). CDR3 size: 12 residues.

This clonotype was recorded at least ten times. V gene TRBV30 combines with J gene TRBJ2-3, with 8 bases lining up with TRBD1. The CDR3 runs to 15 residues. V was pared by 0 bases and J by 4 bases, with 6 bases of the junction left unmatched. Germline values: CDR1 GTSNPN, CDR2 SVGIG (reference sequence). CDR3 nucleotides: TGTGCCTGGAGTGTCCCAGGGGGCTTAGCAGATACGCAGTATTTT. Protein sequence: CAWSVPGGLADTQYF.

This clonotype has ten or more counts. This may arise from a read error, as a much more abundant clone is one base away. The genes are TRBV4-3 and TRBJ1-2; D not resolved. Per germline, CDR1 LGHNA and CDR2 YSLEER. Trimming stripped 9 bases from V and 8 bases from J, with 19 bases between. CDR3 length: 13 amino acids. Here the CDR3 DNA reads TGCGCCAGTAGCGACCTCTCAAATAGGGGCTACACCTTC. This translates into CASSDLSNRGYTF.

The chain joins TRBV12-3 or TRBV12-4 to TRBJ1-5; unclear D gene. This CDR3 comprises 13 residues. Trimming shortened V by 6 bases and J by 5 bases, and 11 bases separated the two germline ends. This chain's CDR3 is CASSQNRYQPQHF. CDR3 nucleotide sequence: TGTGCCAGCAGCCAGAACAGATATCAGCCCCAGCATTTT.

This chain connects TRBV7-9 to TRBJ2-5, with 9 bases fitting TRBD1. The J segment lost 7 bases and the V segment lost 5 bases, leaving 14 bases of the junction unmatched. Germline values: CDR1 SEHNR, CDR2 FQNEAQ (reference sequence). The CDR3 length is 16 residues. The CDR3 region has the DNA TGTGCCAGCAGCCTTAACCCCGGGACAGGGATCGTGACCCAGTACTTC. It encodes CASSLNPGTGIVTQYF.

This clonotype was recorded at least ten times. The V call is TRBV7-9, the J call TRBJ2-1, with D maybe TRBD1 (5 bases). The CDR3 runs 12 residues. The germline gives CDR1 SEHNR, CDR2 FQNEAQ (reference sequence). V lost 2 bases, J lost 9 bases, and 8 bases lay in between. CDR3 DNA: TGTGCCAGCAGCTTACCAGGGTCTGAGCAGTTCTTC. Amino acid sequence: CASSLPGSEQFF.

This clonotype was observed many times. This may come from a read error, since a much larger clone is one base off. The rearrangement joins TRBV6-5 to TRBJ1-6; D not resolved. CDR1 and CDR2 (germline): MNHEY, SVGAGI. This CDR3 region has 13 residues. The CDR3 spells CASSHSNLSPLHF. The CDR3 bases are TGTGCCAGCAGTCACTCGAACCTTTCACCCCTCCACTTT.

CDR3 nucleotides: TGTGCCAGCAGTTATGCCACTTGGGAGACCCAGTACTTC. Translation gives CASSYATWETQYF. The chain uses TRBV6-5 and TRBJ2-5; D call uncertain. CDR1 is MNHEY and CDR2 is SVGAGI in the germline V gene. Between the trimmed V and J ends, which lost 3 bases and 5 bases, there was a span of 10 bases. The CDR3 runs 13 residues.

In its sample, this clonotype was seen many times. This rearrangement joins TRBV5-6 to TRBJ1-5; no reliable D call. Germline V gene sequence: CDR1 SGHDT, CDR2 YYEEEE. The CDR3 loop spans 13 amino acids. V lost 2 bases and J 3 bases, leaving 6 bases between the germline ends. CDR3 amino acids: CASSFRPNQPQHF. The CDR3 nucleotides are TGTGCCAGCAGCTTCCGCCCCAATCAGCCCCAGCATTTT.

The table lists this clonotype with many counts. The genes are TRBV13 and TRBJ2-3, with TRBD2 identical over 9 bases. CDR3 size: 16 residues. In germline, CDR1 is PRHDT, CDR2 FYEKMQ (reference sequence). The junction had 7 bases not matched to a gene; V was cut back by 3 bases and J by 3 bases. The CDR3 sequence: CASSFGSGSSTDTQYF. CDR3 bases: TGTGCCAGCAGCTTTGGTAGCGGGAGTAGTACAGATACGCAGTATTTT.

This clonotype was seen repeatedly, ten times or more. The V gene is TRBV7-2, the J gene TRBJ2-7, with TRBD2 matching 9 bases. Germline loops: CDR1 SGHTA, CDR2 FQGNSA. The CDR3 has 14 residues. Trimming took 3 bases from V and 4 from J; bases not matched to a gene: 4. CDR3 sequence: CASSLGAGGYEQYF. DNA of the CDR3: TGTGCCAGCAGCTTGGGAGCGGGAGGTTACGAGCAGTACTTC.

This clonotype has at least ten counts. This may be a read error: a much more frequent sequence differs by one nucleotide. The chain combines TRBV6-2 or TRBV6-3 with TRBJ1-5; D possibly corresponds to TRBD1 (6 bases). V lost 5 bases and J 0 bases, leaving 26 bases between the germline ends. Germline CDR1 reads MNHEY; CDR2 reads SVGEGT. The CDR3 spans 20 residues. The CDR3 region has the DNA TGTGCCAGCAGTCACCCACCCTCGGACCACAGGGCACATAGCAATCAGCCCCAGCATTTT. Translation gives CASSHPPSDHRAHSNQPQHF.

This clonotype has a count of ten or more. The chain uses TRBV10-3 and TRBJ2-1; 11 nucleotides match TRBD2. CDR1 and CDR2 from the germline V gene are ENHRY and SYGVKD. The J segment lost 0 bases and the V segment lost 3 bases, leaving 10 bases of the junction unmatched. The CDR3 has 19 residues. CDR3 sequence: CAISEGRGLAASSYNEQFF. The CDR3 coding sequence is TGTGCCATCAGTGAAGGAAGGGGACTAGCGGCGAGCTCCTACAATGAGCAGTTCTTC.

V gene TRBV7-2 combines with J gene TRBJ1-2, with D hard to call. There are 14 residues in the CDR3. With 3 bases removed from V and 2 bases from J, the gap between germline ends came to 10 bases. The germline CDR1 and CDR2 sequences are SGHTA and FQGNSA. The CDR3 DNA sequence: TGTGCCAGCAGCTTTACGGACGGAAACTATGGCTACACCTTC. It specifies CASSFTDGNYGYTF.

In this sample, this clonotype turned up many times. The chain couples TRBV29-1 to TRBJ1-3; possible D gene TRBD1, 5 bases. Trimming stripped 4 bases from V and 3 bases from J, with 16 bases between. The germline V gene has CDR1 SQVTM and CDR2 ANQGSEA. The CDR3 loop spans 15 amino acids. CDR3 sequence (DNA): TGCAGCGTTGCACCCTACCAGGGAAGTGGAAACACCATATATTTT. Translating it yields CSVAPYQGSGNTIYF.

This clonotype was seen once. The V call is TRBV9, the J call TRBJ2-2; D is possibly TRBD1 or TRBD2 (5 bases each). Germline CDR1 reads SGDLS; CDR2 reads YYNGEE. This CDR3 comprises 15 residues. V was trimmed by 5 bases and J by 0 bases, leaving 11 bases between them. CDR3 sequence: CASRRGYSNTGELFF. CDR3 coding DNA: TGTGCCAGCAGGAGGGGCTATTCGAACACCGGGGAGCTGTTTTTT.

This chain links TRBV19 with TRBJ1-3, with 10 bases aligning to TRBD1. Germline V gene data show CDR1 as LNHDA and CDR2 as SQIVND (reference sequence). Trimming removed 9 bases from V and 6 bases from J; junction bases left unmatched: 11. CDR3 length: 15 residues. CDR3 DNA: TGTGCCAGCCAACCGGGACAGGGGCTAAAAAACACCATATATTTT. Protein: CASQPGQGLKNTIYF.

This clonotype was seen a few times. At one end, the junction sequence differs from germline, possibly due to a read error. The V call is TRBV4-3, the J call TRBJ2-3, with TRBD1 matching over 9 bases. CDR1 and CDR2 from the germline V gene are LGHNA and YSLEER. The CDR3 sequence is 18 residues long. The CDR3 DNA sequence: TGCGCCAGCAGCCAAGCCCCGTCCGGGACAGGGTACACAGATACGCAATATTTT. This translates into CASSQAPSGTGYTDTQYF.

The genes are TRBV4-3 and TRBJ2-7, with D perhaps matching TRBD2 (6 bases). The V gene's germline CDR1 is LGHNA and CDR2 YSLEER. CDR3 length equals 15 residues. Trimming removed 0 bases at V and 7 bases at J, with 16 bases between. The CDR3 protein is CASSQDRGGHGEQYF. The CDR3 DNA reads as TGCGCCAGCAGCCAAGATCGGGGAGGACACGGGGAGCAGTACTTC.

This clonotype was seen at least ten times. This sequence joins TRBV7-8 and TRBJ2-1, with D possibly being TRBD1 or TRBD2 (5 bases each). This CDR3 has 18 residues. The ends were cut back, 5 bases at V and 4 bases at J, with 24 bases in the middle. Germline V gene sequence: CDR1 SGHVS, CDR2 FQNEAQ. DNA of the CDR3: TGTGCCAGCAGCCCGACTCGGCCCGGGCAGGGAGCGTACAATGAGCAGTTCTTC. It yields the protein CASSPTRPGQGAYNEQFF.

The sample holds many counts of this clonotype. This chain links TRBV6-2 or TRBV6-3 with TRBJ2-5; D might be TRBD1 or TRBD2, each matching 5 bases. The germline gives CDR1 MNHEY, CDR2 SVGEGT. The V and J ends lost 5 bases and 1 base respectively, with 11 bases between them. CDR3 length equals 14 residues. The CDR3, as DNA: TGTGCCAGCAGTAGGGACGCCGCCCAAGAGACCCAGTACTTC. Translation gives CASSRDAAQETQYF.